Below are 10 T cell receptor beta chains sequenced from a single sample in a study of CD8+CD57+ T cells in acquired aplastic anemia. It was genomic DNA that served as the template for profiling TCR beta VDJ and CDR3. TCRdb used MiXCR to reprocess the reads, holding one entry per CDR3 protein. The table shows 150,000 to 200,000 distinct CDR3 sequences, with 48% occurring only once. Sequencing involved patients with CD8+CD57+ cell expansion previously shown by flow cytometry. The sequenced material came from sorted CD4+, CD8+, or CD8+CD57+ T cells (not recorded which) from PBMCs. These receptors all come from a human donor with aplastic anemia.

This chain uses TRBV29-1 with TRBJ1-1; possible D gene TRBD1, 5 bases. This CDR3 has 14 amino acids. The V end lost 8 bases, the J end lost 1 base, and 17 bases lay between the germline ends. Looked up from germline, CDR1 is SQVTM and CDR2 is ANQGSEA. The CDR3 coding sequence is TGCAGCTCACCATCTCTTGACAGGAACACTGAAGCTTTCTTT. It yields the protein CSSPSLDRNTEAFF.

This clonotype was picked up many times. The chain carries TRBV12-3 or TRBV12-4 and TRBJ1-6, with D tentatively TRBD1 (5 bases). The CDR3 runs 15 residues. Trimming left V 6 bases short and J 4 bases short, with 13 bases between. The CDR3 bases are TGTGCCAGCAGCGGGACTCATTGGTATAATTCACCCCTCCACTTT. Residues: CASSGTHWYNSPLHF.

CDR3 nucleotides: TGTGCCAGCAGTACAGGCAGTACAAGGGCCCTTCGCACCGGGGAGCTGTTTTTT. Translating gives CASSTGSTRALRTGELFF. The rearrangement joins TRBV2 to TRBJ2-2; TRBD1 might be the D (5 bases). Germline values: CDR1 SNHLY, CDR2 FYNNEI. This CDR3 contains 18 residues. The V gene lost 5 bases and the J gene lost 4 bases, with 23 bases spanning the gap.

There are a few counts of this clonotype. A read error may be the cause here, since a much bigger clone is one base away. V usage is TRBV14 and J usage is TRBJ1-4; unclear D gene. Germline loops: CDR1 SGHDN, CDR2 FVKESK. This CDR3 spans 14 amino acids. Here the CDR3 reads CARSQVWGSEKLFF. CDR3 nucleotide sequence: TGTGCCCGCAGCCAAGTGTGGGGAAGCGAAAAACTGTTTTTT.

The V and J genes are TRBV27 and TRBJ1-1, with 7 bases identical to TRBD1. Germline V lookup: CDR1 MNHEY, CDR2 SMNVEV (reference sequence). The CDR3 spans 12 residues. Unmatched junction bases numbered 6, after V lost 4 bases and J lost 10 bases. The CDR3 sequence: CASSYPQGTAFF. CDR3 coding DNA: TGTGCCAGCAGTTACCCACAGGGGACAGCTTTCTTT.

This clonotype has a handful of counts. The chain recombines TRBV10-3 with TRBJ1-6; 11 bases fit TRBD1. J was trimmed by 5 bases and V by 8 bases; bases with no gene match: 5. The CDR3 extends over 15 amino acids. CDR1 and CDR2 (germline): ENHRY, SYGVKD. For the CDR3, the DNA is TGTGCCATCGGACAGGGGGCGACCGATAATTCACCCCTCCACTTT. Residues: CAIGQGATDNSPLHF.

This clonotype was detected ten times or more. The chain links TRBV19 to TRBJ2-7, with D unclear. From germline, CDR1 is LNHDA and CDR2 SQIVND (reference sequence). There are 11 residues in the CDR3. V lost 4 bases to trimming and J lost 5 bases, with 6 bases between them. CDR3 bases: TGTGCCAGTAGTAAATATAACGAGCAGTACTTC. Residues: CASSKYNEQYF.

The V call is TRBV4-1, the J call TRBJ2-7; 9 bases are a match to TRBD1. This CDR3 comprises 14 residues. Trimming cost V 4 bases and J 6 bases; bases outside gene matches: 7. Germline V gene data show CDR1 as MGHRA and CDR2 as YSYEKL. CDR3 coding DNA: TGCGCCAGCAGCCCACGGGACAGGGTCCCCGAGCAGTACTTC. The encoded protein is CASSPRDRVPEQYF.

The rearrangement uses TRBV7-8 and TRBJ1-3; no reliable D call. V lost 5 bases and J lost 4, with 18 bases in between. CDR3 size: 16 residues. The V gene's germline CDR1 is SGHVS and CDR2 FQNEAQ. For the CDR3, the DNA is TGTGCCAGCAGCCAAGACCCCCCCGGCAGGGGAAACACCATATATTTT. As protein: CASSQDPPGRGNTIYF. Full variable domain (remainder filled in from reference TRBV7-8 and TRBJ1-3): GAGVSQSPRYKVAKRGQDVALRCDPISGHVSLFWYQQALGQGPEFLTYFQNEAQLDKSGLPSDRFFAERPEGSVSTLKIQRTQQEDSAVYLCASSQDPPGRGNTIYFGEGSWLTVV.

This chain links TRBV7-6 with TRBJ2-3; 11 bases agree with TRBD2. Germline V gene sequence: CDR1 SGHVS, CDR2 FNYEAQ. The CDR3 length is 16 residues. Trimming removed 5 bases from V and 1 base from J; junction bases left unmatched: 5. The CDR3 DNA sequence: TGTGCCAGCAGCCCAGTGGGACTAGCGGGCACAGATACGCAGTATTTT. Translation: CASSPVGLAGTDTQYF.